Listed here are 12 T cell receptor beta chains from one sample, sequenced in a study of shared clonotypes between healthy human individuals. The data were produced by immunoSEQ multiplex PCR, yet TCRdb's version contains in-frame clones alone and is incomplete. This table has some 500,000 clones, 90% to 96% appearing once. Sequencing was performed on naive CD4+ T cells sorted from blood. As to subset: CD45RA+ positively selected. The receptors were gathered from a woman aged 30 to 39 in good health.

This chain connects TRBV19 to TRBJ1-1; possibly TRBD1 for D (6 bases). CDR3 length equals 10 residues. The germline V gene has CDR1 LNHDA and CDR2 SQIVND (reference sequence). V lost 9 bases to trimming and J lost 6 bases, with 8 bases between them. In nucleotides, the CDR3 is TGTGCCAGAAGGGGGGCTGAAGCTTTCTTT. Protein: CARRGAEAFF.

The chain uses TRBV5-4 and TRBJ2-7, with TRBD2 matching 8 bases. This CDR3 contains 10 residues. The trim removed 10 bases at V and 6 bases at J, leaving 3 bases unmatched. Germline CDR1 and CDR2: SGHNT and YYREEE (reference sequence). The CDR3 nucleotides read TGTGCCTCGGCGGGGGGCGAGCAGTACTTC. This sequence encodes CASAGGEQYF.

This CDR3 reads CASNLLGTEAFF. In nucleotides, the CDR3 is TGTGCCAGCAATTTATTGGGGACTGAAGCTTTCTTT. The chain employs TRBV6-1 and TRBJ1-1; no firm D call. The CDR3 sequence is 12 residues long. Trimming took 7 bases from V and 5 from J, leaving 11 bases between them. Germline lookup yields CDR1 MNHNS and CDR2 SASEGT.

This chain connects TRBV18 to TRBJ2-5; D remains unclear. The CDR3 is made up of 15 amino acids. Trimming cost V 0 bases and J 5 bases, with 13 bases left between them. The germline V gene encodes CDR1 KGHSH and CDR2 LQKENI. CDR3 nucleotides: TGTGCCAGCTCACCACCAACCGGGCCTGGGGAGACCCAGTACTTC. It translates to CASSPPTGPGETQYF. Looking up the rest from reference TRBV18 and TRBJ2-5 gives the full variable domain: NAGVMQNPRHLVRRRGQEARLRCSPMKGHSHVYWYRQLPEEGLKFMVYLQKENIIDESGMPKERFSAEFPKEGPSILRIQQVVRGDSAAYFCASSPPTGPGETQYFGPGTRLLVL.

V and J are TRBV27 and TRBJ2-7; D is ambiguous. In germline, CDR1 is MNHEY, CDR2 SMNVEV (reference sequence). V dropped 2 bases and J dropped 6 bases, with 11 bases sitting between them. The CDR3 consists of 13 residues. CDR3 loop: CASSLVPGAEQYF. CDR3 nucleotide sequence: TGTGCCAGCAGTTTAGTTCCGGGCGCCGAGCAGTACTTC.

V is TRBV2 and J is TRBJ1-5; perhaps TRBD1 as D (6 bases). The CDR3 covers 15 residues. Between the trimmed V and J ends, which lost 8 bases and 0 bases, there was a span of 14 bases. Germline loops: CDR1 SNHLY, CDR2 FYNNEI. As DNA, the CDR3 is TGTGCCAGCCAAAGGGACATACCTAGCAATCAGCCCCAGCATTTT. Translation: CASQRDIPSNQPQHF.

This clone was observed a handful of times. The sample has other DNA sequences that encode this CDR3 too. The chain couples TRBV28 to TRBJ1-2; D gene uncertain. Germline V gene data show CDR1 as MDHEN and CDR2 as SYDVKM. The CDR3 extends over 12 amino acids. The ends were cut back, 2 bases at V and 2 bases at J, with 3 bases in the middle. The CDR3 sequence is CASSLPNYGYTF. CDR3 DNA: TGTGCCAGCAGTTTACCCAACTATGGCTACACCTTC.

The rearrangement joins TRBV11-3 to TRBJ2-2, with TRBD1 matching over 7 bases. CDR1 and CDR2 from the germline V gene are SGHNT and YENEEA. The length of the CDR3 is 16 residues. Trimming at V came to 1 base and at J to 1 base, leaving 3 bases not matched to a gene. CDR3 coding DNA: TGTGCCAGCAGCTTAGCTAACAGGGGGAACACCGGGGAGCTGTTTTTT. This translates into CASSLANRGNTGELFF.

A few counts support this clone. The V call is TRBV6-6, the J call TRBJ1-5; unclear D gene. CDR3 length: 14 amino acids. V lost 9 bases to trimming and J lost 3 bases, with 15 bases between them. Germline-derived CDR1 and CDR2 are MNHNY and SVGAGI (reference sequence). The CDR3 nucleotides read TGTGCCAGTACAAAGGAGGGCCTCAATCAGCCCCAGCATTTT. Translated, it gives CASTKEGLNQPQHF.

V and J are TRBV18 and TRBJ2-5; 7 nucleotides align to TRBD2. Unmatched junction bases numbered 11, after V lost 3 bases and J lost 1 base. Germline V gene lookup returns CDR1 KGHSH and CDR2 LQKENI. The CDR3 is made up of 17 amino acids. CDR3 nucleotide sequence: TGTGCCAGCTCACCCGTTGTTGGCGGGAGTTCCCAAGAGACCCAGTACTTC. This translates into CASSPVVGGSSQETQYF.

The genes are TRBV27 and TRBJ2-1; the match to TRBD2 covers 11 bases. CDR1 and CDR2 (germline): MNHEY, SMNVEV (reference sequence). CDR3 length equals 15 residues. J was trimmed by 9 bases and V by 6 bases; bases with no gene match: 10. The CDR3 here is CASRTPLAGEGEQFF. In DNA form, the CDR3 reads TGTGCCAGCAGAACCCCACTAGCGGGAGAGGGTGAGCAGTTCTTC.

The chain combines TRBV5-1 with TRBJ1-3; 8 bases are shared with TRBD1. Trimming removed 4 bases from V and 6 bases from J; junction bases left unmatched: 12. The germline V gene has CDR1 SGHRS and CDR2 YFSETQ. This CDR3 spans 16 amino acids. The CDR3 reads CASSPNGQGGQNTIYF. CDR3 nucleotide sequence: TGCGCCAGCAGCCCAAATGGACAGGGTGGGCAAAACACCATATATTTT.